These T cell receptor beta chains were read from a single sample in a study of response to subunit inactivated influenza vaccine. Via MiXCR, TCRdb re-called the RT-PCR reads, giving one row per CDR3 protein. The sample carries around 600,000 distinct CDR3 sequences, 10% to 12% recorded once. These records were also assigned to another study, of T cells expressing NK-cell markers.

The sequenced sample was PBMCs from blood, obtained on the day of vaccination. The receptors come from a man aged 45 to 65 who received an inactivated influenza vaccine. Each CDR3 is given with its conserved first and last residue. The D gene is left open where the match is weak. A clone size is listed for some rows: how often the clone was seen (once, few, many), or a class if it is expanded.

D gene	V gene	CDR3 length	J gene	clone size	CDR3 DNA	CDR3 protein
TRBD2	TRBV7-2	16	TRBJ2-5	.	TGTGCCAGCAGCCTCTTCGGCGGGAGTGGGTTTGAGACCCAGTACTTC	CASSLFGGSGFETQYF
TRBD1	TRBV29-1	13	TRBJ2-7	many	TGCAGCGTTTCCGGGACAGGGGGACGGGAGCAGTACTTC	CSVSGTGGREQYF
.	TRBV10-1	17	TRBJ2-6	few	TGCGCCAGCAGTGGGCCGGTGGGGGCCTCTGGGGCCAACGTCCTGACTTTC	CASSGPVGASGANVLTF
.	TRBV10-3	13	TRBJ2-3	.	TGTGCCATCAGTTTGGGACCTTCCCCCCCGCAGTATTTT	CAISLGPSPPQYF
TRBD2	TRBV11-2	14	TRBJ2-7	.	TGTGCCAGCAGCCCGGTTAGCGGGGGTTACGAGCAGTACTTC	CASSPVSGGYEQYF
TRBD2	TRBV20-1	15	TRBJ2-3	.	TGCAGTGCGGGGACTAGCGGGACTAGCACAGATACGCAGTATTTT	CSAGTSGTSTDTQYF
.	TRBV6-2/TRBV6-3	14	TRBJ2-7	many	TGTGCCAGCAGACCCGCCGGGACAACCTTCGAGCAGTACTTC	CASRPAGTTFEQYF
TRBD1	TRBV10-3	17	TRBJ1-5	few	TGTGCCATCAGTGAGTCTGTGCAGGGGGTTTCAGAACAGCCCCAGCATTTT	CAISESVQGVSEQPQHF
.	TRBV7-9	12	TRBJ2-1	.	TGTGCCAGCAGTGCCGGCCACAATGAGCAGTTCTTC	CASSAGHNEQFF
.	TRBV20-1	16	TRBJ2-7	.	TGCAGTGCTAGGTCTCTGCGGCTAGCCGAAACCTACGAGCAGTACTTC	CSARSLRLAETYEQYF
TRBD1	TRBV7-9	14	TRBJ2-7	few	TGTGCCAGCACGCAGGACAGGGCCCGCTACGAGCAGTACTTC	CASTQDRARYEQYF
.	TRBV5-4	15	TRBJ2-3	.	TGTGCCAGCAGCTTGTATACAGGGAAACTAGATACGCAGTATTTT	CASSLYTGKLDTQYF
.	TRBV4-1	13	TRBJ2-2	many	TGCGCCAGCAGCCGTAGCGCGACCGGGGAGCTGTTTTTT	CASSRSATGELFF
TRBD2	TRBV4-2	16	TRBJ2-2	.	TGTGCCAGCAGCCAGGGACTAGCGCGGGACACCGGGGAGCTGTTTTTT	CASSQGLARDTGELFF
TRBD1	TRBV7-2	14	TRBJ2-7	.	TGTGCCAGCAGCTCTTCCCAGGGGGCCTACGAGCAGTACTTC	CASSSSQGAYEQYF
.	TRBV5-6	18	TRBJ2-7	.	TGTGCCAGCAGCTTGGCAAGGATTTCGTTGAGGGGGTTCTACGAGCAGTACTTC	CASSLARISLRGFYEQYF
TRBD2	TRBV25-1	16	TRBJ2-1	few	TGTGCCAGCAGTGACAGCGGGAGGGCAACCTACAATGAGCAGTTCTTC	CASSDSGRATYNEQFF
.	TRBV12-3/TRBV12-4	13	TRBJ2-7	few	TGTGCCAGCAGTCTGAACAGGGACGGCGAGCAGTACTTC	CASSLNRDGEQYF
.	TRBV28	14	TRBJ2-3	.	TGTGCCAGCAGTTTAACGGTTTCCACAGATACGCAGTATTTT	CASSLTVSTDTQYF
.	TRBV3-1	12	TRBJ2-7	.	TGTGCCAGCAGCCAATCTGGCTACGAGCAGTACTTC	CASSQSGYEQYF
.	TRBV5-6	15	TRBJ2-2	few	TGTGCCAGCAGCTACGGGACTTCTCTTACCGGGGAGCTGTTTTTT	CASSYGTSLTGELFF
.	TRBV7-2	16	TRBJ2-7	.	TGTGCCAGCAGCTTTGACCCCCGACAGACCATCTACGAGCAGTACTTC	CASSFDPRQTIYEQYF
.	TRBV24-1	14	TRBJ2-5	few	TGTGCCACCAGTGATTTTCGACAGGTTGAGGCCCAGTACTTC	CATSDFRQVEAQYF
TRBD2	TRBV27	14	TRBJ2-7	many	TGTGCCAGCAGGGGACTAGCGGGGGACTACGAGCAGTACTTC	CASRGLAGDYEQYF
TRBD1	TRBV28	14	TRBJ1-2	few	TGTGCCAGCAGTTTGGGACAGGCCACTTATGGCTACACCTTC	CASSLGQATYGYTF
.	TRBV5-6	14	TRBJ2-7	few	TGTGCCAGCAGCTTGGGTGCAGAGAGCTACGAGCAGTACTTC	CASSLGAESYEQYF
.	TRBV20-1	13	TRBJ2-7	.	TGCAGTGCTAGGGCCCGTGGGTCCTACGAGCAGTACTTC	CSARARGSYEQYF
TRBD1	TRBV15	15	TRBJ2-5	many	TGTGCCACCAGCAGGACGACAGGGGGCTTAGAGACCCAGTACTTC	CATSRTTGGLETQYF
.	TRBV4-3	15	TRBJ2-1	.	TGCGCCAGCAGCCACTCAACGACAAGGGGTGACGAGCAGTTCTTC	CASSHSTTRGDEQFF
.	TRBV29-1	10	TRBJ2-3	.	TGCAGCGTTAGGGGGGATACGCAGTATTTT	CSVRGDTQYF
.	TRBV25-1	12	TRBJ2-1	.	TGTGCCAGCGAAGAGACAGTAAATGAGCAGTTCTTC	CASEETVNEQFF
TRBD1	TRBV20-1	13	TRBJ2-7	many	TGCAGTGCCCCGGGACAGTCCTCCTACGAGCAGTACTTC	CSAPGQSSYEQYF
.	TRBV6-2/TRBV6-3	19	TRBJ2-3	.	TGTGCCAGCAGTTACCCGAACCGTGGGGCCCAAGCACACGCAGATACGCAGTATTTT	CASSYPNRGAQAHADTQYF
TRBD2	TRBV2	16	TRBJ2-1	.	TGTGCCAGCAGTTCAACCGGACTAGCGGGAGATAATGAGCAGTTCTTC	CASSSTGLAGDNEQFF
.	TRBV19	15	TRBJ1-1	few	TGTGCCAGTAGTATAATTGCAGGGAGAGGGACTGAAGCTTTCTTT	CASSIIAGRGTEAFF
TRBD2	TRBV6-2/TRBV6-3	16	TRBJ2-3	.	TGTGCCAGCAGTTACGGGCGGGGGGCGATCGGCGATACGCAGTATTTT	CASSYGRGAIGDTQYF
.	TRBV4-1	18	TRBJ2-3	few	TGCGCCAGCAGCCTAGCCGTTTACAGGGTGGGGAGCACAGATACGCAGTATTTT	CASSLAVYRVGSTDTQYF
TRBD1	TRBV5-1	15	TRBJ1-1	few	TGCGCCAGCAGCTTGAGGTCAGGGGGGCACACTGAAGCTTTCTTT	CASSLRSGGHTEAFF
TRBD2	TRBV11-2	21	TRBJ2-1	.	TGTGCCAGCAGCTCCCCCCTATTTCCGGCGGGGGTTGTGAGCTCCTACAATGAGCAGTTCTTC	CASSSPLFPAGVVSSYNEQFF
TRBD1	TRBV2	18	TRBJ1-2	few	TGTGCCAGCGGAGGGGACAGGGAAGGCCCGAAATCTAACTATGGCTACACCTTC	CASGGDREGPKSNYGYTF